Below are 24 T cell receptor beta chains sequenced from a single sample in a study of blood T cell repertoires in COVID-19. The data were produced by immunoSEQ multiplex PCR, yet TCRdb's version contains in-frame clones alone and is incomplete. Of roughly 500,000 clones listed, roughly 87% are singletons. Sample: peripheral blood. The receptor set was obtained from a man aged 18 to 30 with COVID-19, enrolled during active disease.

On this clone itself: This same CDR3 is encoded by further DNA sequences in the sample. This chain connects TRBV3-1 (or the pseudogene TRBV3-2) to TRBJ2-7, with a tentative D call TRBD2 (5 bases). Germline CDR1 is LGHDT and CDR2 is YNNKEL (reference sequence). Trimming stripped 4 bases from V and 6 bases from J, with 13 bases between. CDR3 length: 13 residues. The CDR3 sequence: CASSPTGLGEQYF. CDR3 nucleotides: TGTGCCAGCAGCCCCACCGGACTTGGCGAGCAGTACTTC.

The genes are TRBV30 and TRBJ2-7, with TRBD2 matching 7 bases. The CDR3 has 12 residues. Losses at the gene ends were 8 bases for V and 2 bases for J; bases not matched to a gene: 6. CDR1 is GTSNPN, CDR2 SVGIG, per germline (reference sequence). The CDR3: CASSSGTYEQYF. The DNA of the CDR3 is TGTGCCAGCTCTAGCGGAACCTACGAGCAGTACTTC.

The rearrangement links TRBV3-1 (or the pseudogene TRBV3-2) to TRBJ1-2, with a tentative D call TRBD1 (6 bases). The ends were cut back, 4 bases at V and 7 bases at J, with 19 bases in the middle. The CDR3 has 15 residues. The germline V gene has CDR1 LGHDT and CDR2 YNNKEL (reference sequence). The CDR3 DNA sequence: TGTGCCAGCAGCCCTTTACAGGACAGACGCCGTGGCTACACCTTC. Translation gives CASSPLQDRRRGYTF.

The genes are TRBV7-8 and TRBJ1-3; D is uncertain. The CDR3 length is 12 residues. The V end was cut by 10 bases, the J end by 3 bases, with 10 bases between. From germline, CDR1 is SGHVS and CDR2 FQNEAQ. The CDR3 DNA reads TGTGCCATCCTCAGCGGTGGAAACACCATATATTTT. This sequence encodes CAILSGGNTIYF.

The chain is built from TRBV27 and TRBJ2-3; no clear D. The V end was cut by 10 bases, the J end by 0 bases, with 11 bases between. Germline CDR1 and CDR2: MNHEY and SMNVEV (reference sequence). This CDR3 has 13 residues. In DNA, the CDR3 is TGTGCCACCAAATCCGGGAGCACAGATACGCAGTATTTT. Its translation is CATKSGSTDTQYF.

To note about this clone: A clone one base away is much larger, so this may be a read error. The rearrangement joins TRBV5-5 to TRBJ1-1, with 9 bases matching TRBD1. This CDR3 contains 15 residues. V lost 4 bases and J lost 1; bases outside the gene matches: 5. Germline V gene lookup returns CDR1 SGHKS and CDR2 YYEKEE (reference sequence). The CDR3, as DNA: TGTGCCAGCAGCGAACCGGGACAGGGGAACACTGAAGCTTTCTTT. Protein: CASSEPGQGNTEAFF.

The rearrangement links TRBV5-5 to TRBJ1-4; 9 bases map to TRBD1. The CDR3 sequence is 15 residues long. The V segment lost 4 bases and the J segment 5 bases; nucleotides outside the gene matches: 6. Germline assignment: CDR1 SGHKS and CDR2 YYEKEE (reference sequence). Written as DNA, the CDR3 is TGTGCCAGCAGCGTGGTGGGACAGGGAAATGAAAAACTGTTTTTT. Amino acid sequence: CASSVVGQGNEKLFF.

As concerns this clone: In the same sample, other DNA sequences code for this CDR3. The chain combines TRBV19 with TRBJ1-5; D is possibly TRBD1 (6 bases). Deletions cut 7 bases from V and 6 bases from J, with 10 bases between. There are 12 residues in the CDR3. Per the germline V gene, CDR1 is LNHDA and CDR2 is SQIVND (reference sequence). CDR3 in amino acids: CASTQGSQPQHF. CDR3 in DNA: TGTGCCAGTACACAGGGCAGTCAGCCCCAGCATTTT.

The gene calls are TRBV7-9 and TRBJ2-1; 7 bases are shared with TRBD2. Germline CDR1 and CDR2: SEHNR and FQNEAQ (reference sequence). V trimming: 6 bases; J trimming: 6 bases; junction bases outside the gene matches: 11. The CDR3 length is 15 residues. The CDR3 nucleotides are TGTGCCAGCAGACCCTTCTTGCGGGAGTTCAATGAGCAGTTCTTC. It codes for CASRPFLREFNEQFF.

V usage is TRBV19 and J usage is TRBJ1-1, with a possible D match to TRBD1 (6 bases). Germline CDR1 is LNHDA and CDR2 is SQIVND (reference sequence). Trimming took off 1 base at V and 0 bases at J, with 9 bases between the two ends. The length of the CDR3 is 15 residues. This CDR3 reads CASSIGGQLNTEAFF. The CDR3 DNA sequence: TGTGCCAGTAGTATAGGAGGACAGCTGAACACTGAAGCTTTCTTT. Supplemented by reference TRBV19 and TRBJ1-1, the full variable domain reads DGGITQSPKYLFRKEGQNVTLSCEQNLNHDAMYWYRQDPGQGLRLIYYSQIVNDFQKGDIAEGYSVSREKKESFPLTVTSAQKNPTAFYLCASSIGGQLNTEAFFGQGTRLTVV.

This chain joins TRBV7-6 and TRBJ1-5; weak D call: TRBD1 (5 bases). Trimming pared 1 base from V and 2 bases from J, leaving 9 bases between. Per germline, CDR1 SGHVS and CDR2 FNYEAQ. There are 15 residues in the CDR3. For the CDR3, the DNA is TGTGCCAGCAGCTTAGTGGCGGGGGGCAATCAGCCCCAGCATTTT. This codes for CASSLVAGGNQPQHF.

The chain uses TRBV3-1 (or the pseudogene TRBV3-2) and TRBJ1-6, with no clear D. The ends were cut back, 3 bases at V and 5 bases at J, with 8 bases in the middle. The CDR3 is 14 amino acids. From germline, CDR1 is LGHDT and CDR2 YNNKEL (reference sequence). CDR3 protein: CASSHYRDNSPLHF. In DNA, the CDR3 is TGTGCCAGCAGCCATTACAGAGATAATTCACCCCTCCACTTT.

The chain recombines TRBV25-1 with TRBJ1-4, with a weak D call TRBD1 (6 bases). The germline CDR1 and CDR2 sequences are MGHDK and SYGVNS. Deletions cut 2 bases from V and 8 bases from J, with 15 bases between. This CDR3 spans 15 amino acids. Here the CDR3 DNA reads TGTGCCAGCAGTGAAAGGGGACATAGGGCCGAAAAACTGTTTTTT. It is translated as CASSERGHRAEKLFF.

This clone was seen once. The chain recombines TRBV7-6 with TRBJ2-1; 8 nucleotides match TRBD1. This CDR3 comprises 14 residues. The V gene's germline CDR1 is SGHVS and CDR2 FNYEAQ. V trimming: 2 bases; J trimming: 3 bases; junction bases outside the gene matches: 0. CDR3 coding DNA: TGTGCCAGCAGCTTAACAGGGGGCTACAATGAGCAGTTCTTC. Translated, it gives CASSLTGGYNEQFF.

CDR3 nucleotide sequence: TGTGCCAGCAGCCAAGCGGGAGTCTCTGGAAACACCATATATTTT. The encoded protein is CASSQAGVSGNTIYF. The chain is built from TRBV3-1 (or the pseudogene TRBV3-2) and TRBJ1-3, with D unclear. Trimming stripped 1 base from V and 0 bases from J, with 7 bases between. CDR1 is LGHDT and CDR2 is YNNKEL in the germline V gene (reference sequence). The CDR3 consists of 15 residues.

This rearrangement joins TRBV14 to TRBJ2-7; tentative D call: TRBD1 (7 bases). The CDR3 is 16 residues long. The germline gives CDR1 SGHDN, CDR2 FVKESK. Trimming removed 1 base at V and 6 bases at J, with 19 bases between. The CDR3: CASSQAPGQGGVEQYF. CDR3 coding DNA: TGTGCCAGCAGCCAAGCACCGGGCCAGGGGGGAGTCGAGCAGTACTTC.

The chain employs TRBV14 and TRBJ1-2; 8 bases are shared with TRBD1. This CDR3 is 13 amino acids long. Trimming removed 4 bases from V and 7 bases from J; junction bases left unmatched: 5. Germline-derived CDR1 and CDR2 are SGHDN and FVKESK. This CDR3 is CASSRQGTSGYTF. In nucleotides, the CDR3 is TGTGCCAGCAGCCGACAGGGGACGAGTGGCTACACCTTC.

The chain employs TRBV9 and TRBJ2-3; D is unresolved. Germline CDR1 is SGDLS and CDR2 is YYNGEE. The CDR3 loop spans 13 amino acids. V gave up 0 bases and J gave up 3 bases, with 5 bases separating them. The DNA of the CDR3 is TGTGCCAGCAGCGTAGCTACGACAGATACGCAGTATTTT. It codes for CASSVATTDTQYF.

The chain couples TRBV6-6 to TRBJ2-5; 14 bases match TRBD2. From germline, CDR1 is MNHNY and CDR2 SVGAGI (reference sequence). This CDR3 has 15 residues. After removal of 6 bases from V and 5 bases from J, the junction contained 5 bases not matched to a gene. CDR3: CASSLGLAGDETQYF. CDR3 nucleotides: TGTGCCAGCAGCCTGGGACTAGCGGGAGACGAGACCCAGTACTTC.

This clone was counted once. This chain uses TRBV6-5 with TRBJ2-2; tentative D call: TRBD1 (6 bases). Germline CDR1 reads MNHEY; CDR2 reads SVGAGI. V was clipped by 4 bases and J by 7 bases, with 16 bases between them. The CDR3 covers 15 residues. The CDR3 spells CASSFQQGRVGELFF. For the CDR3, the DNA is TGTGCCAGCAGTTTCCAACAGGGACGGGTCGGGGAGCTGTTTTTT.

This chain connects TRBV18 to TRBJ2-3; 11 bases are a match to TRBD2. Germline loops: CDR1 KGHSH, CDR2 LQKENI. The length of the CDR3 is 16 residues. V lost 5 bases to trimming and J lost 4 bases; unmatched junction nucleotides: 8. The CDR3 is CASSETSGKRADTQYF. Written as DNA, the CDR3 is TGTGCCAGCTCAGAGACTAGCGGGAAGAGAGCAGATACGCAGTATTTT.

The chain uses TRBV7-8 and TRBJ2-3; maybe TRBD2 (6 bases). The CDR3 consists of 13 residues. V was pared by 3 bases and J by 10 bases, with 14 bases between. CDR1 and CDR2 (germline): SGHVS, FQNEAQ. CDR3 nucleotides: TGTGCCAGCAGCTTTGCGACTGGAGGGGCGCAGTATTTT. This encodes CASSFATGGAQYF. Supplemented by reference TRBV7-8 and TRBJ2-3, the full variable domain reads GAGVSQSPRYKVAKRGQDVALRCDPISGHVSLFWYQQALGQGPEFLTYFQNEAQLDKSGLPSDRFFAERPEGSVSTLKIQRTQQEDSAVYLCASSFATGGAQYFGPGTRLTVL.

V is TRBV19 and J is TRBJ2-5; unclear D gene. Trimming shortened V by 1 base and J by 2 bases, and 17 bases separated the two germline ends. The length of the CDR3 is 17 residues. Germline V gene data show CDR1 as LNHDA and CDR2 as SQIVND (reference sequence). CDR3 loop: CASSIVGSLTLQETQYF. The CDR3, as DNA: TGTGCCAGTAGTATAGTCGGCAGCCTTACACTACAAGAGACCCAGTACTTC.

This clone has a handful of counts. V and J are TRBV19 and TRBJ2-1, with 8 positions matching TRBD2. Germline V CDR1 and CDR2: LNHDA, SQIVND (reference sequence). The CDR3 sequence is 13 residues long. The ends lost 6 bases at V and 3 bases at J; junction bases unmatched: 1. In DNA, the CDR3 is TGTGCCAGTAGGGGACTAGTCTACAATGAGCAGTTCTTC. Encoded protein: CASRGLVYNEQFF. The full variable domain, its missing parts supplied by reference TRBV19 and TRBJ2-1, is DGGITQSPKYLFRKEGQNVTLSCEQNLNHDAMYWYRQDPGQGLRLIYYSQIVNDFQKGDIAEGYSVSREKKESFPLTVTSAQKNPTAFYLCASRGLVYNEQFFGPGTRLTVL.